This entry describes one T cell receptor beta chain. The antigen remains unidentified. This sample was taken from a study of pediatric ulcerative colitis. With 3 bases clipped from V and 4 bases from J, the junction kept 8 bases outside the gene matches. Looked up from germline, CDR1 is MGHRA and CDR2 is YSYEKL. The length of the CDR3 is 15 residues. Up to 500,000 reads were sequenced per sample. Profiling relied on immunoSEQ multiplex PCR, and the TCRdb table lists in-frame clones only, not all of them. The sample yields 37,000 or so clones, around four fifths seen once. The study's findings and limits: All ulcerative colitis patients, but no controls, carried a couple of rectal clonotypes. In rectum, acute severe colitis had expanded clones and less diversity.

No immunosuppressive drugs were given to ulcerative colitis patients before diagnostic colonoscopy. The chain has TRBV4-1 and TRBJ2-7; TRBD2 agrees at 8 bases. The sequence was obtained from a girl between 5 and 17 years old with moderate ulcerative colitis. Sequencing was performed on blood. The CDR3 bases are TGCGCCAGCAGCCAGACGACTAGCGTTAGGTACGAGCAGTACTTC. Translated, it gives CASSQTTSVRYEQYF.